The clone carrying this TCR beta chain was seen a handful of times. Its antigen remains unidentified. CDR3 length equals 13 residues. The V gene lost 2 bases and the J gene lost 4 bases, with 10 bases spanning the gap. Germline CDR1 and CDR2: GTSNPN and SVGIG (reference sequence). TCRdb used MiXCR to reprocess the 5' RACE reads, holding one entry per CDR3 protein. The sample has 450,000 to 550,000 distinct CDR3 sequences; approximately 5% are singletons. This sample was taken from a study of CD8 T cells in ankylosing spondylitis. Whole-study findings and limits: What seemed typical of ankylosing spondylitis blood was a TCR beta motif built from eight highly homologous variants. Disease-linked clones reportedly showed significant enrichment in matched ankylosing spondylitis synovial fluid. Some motif variants were previously reported in reactive arthritis synovial fluid and blood.

The chain recombines TRBV30 with TRBJ2-3, with D unresolved. The sequencing sample was made of blood, either unsorted or a sorted T cell fraction (not recorded which). This sequence was found in a male donor with ankylosing spondylitis. Here the CDR3 reads CAWSYSQADTQYF. The CDR3 DNA follows: TGTGCCTGGAGTTATAGTCAGGCAGATACGCAGTATTTT.